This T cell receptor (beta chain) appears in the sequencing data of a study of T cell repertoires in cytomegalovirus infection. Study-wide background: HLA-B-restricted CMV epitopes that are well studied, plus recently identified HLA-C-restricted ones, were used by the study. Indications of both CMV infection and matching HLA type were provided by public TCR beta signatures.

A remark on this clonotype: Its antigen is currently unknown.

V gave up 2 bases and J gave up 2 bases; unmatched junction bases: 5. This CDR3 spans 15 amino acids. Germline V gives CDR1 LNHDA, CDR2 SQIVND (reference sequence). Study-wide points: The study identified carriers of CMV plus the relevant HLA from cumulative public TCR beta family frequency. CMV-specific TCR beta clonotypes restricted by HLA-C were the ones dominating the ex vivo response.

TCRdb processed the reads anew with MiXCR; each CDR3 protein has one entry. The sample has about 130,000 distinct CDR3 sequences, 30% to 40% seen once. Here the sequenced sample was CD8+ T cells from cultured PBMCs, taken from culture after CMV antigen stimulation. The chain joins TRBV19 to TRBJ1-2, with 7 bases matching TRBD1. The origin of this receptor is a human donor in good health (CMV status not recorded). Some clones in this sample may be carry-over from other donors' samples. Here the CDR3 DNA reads TGTGCCAGTAGTATAAACCTACAGGGGAACTATGGCTACACCTTC. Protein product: CASSINLQGNYGYTF.